This T cell receptor (beta chain) was profiled in a study of T cells expressing NK-cell markers. Reprocessing the 5' RACE reads, TCRdb reports a single entry for every CDR3 protein and omits DNA. This sample's table has fewer than 400,000 distinct CDR3 sequences. CDR3 length: 13 residues. From germline, CDR1 is LNHDA and CDR2 SQIVND (reference sequence). The specimen was blood T cells: a sorted CD56 or NKG2C T cell subset, CD4+ or CD8+ T cells, or bulk PBMC T cells (not recorded which). This chain uses TRBV19 with TRBJ2-1. The origin of this receptor is a man aged 18-75 years in good health. CDR3: CASIGRHLNEQFF. The full variable domain, in which reference TRBV19 and TRBJ2-1 provide the parts outside the CDR3, is DGGITQSPKYLFRKEGQNVTLSCEQNLNHDAMYWYRQDPGQGLRLIYYSQIVNDFQKGDIAEGYSVSREKKESFPLTVTSAQKNPTAFYLCASIGRHLNEQFFGPGTRLTVL.